What follows are 9 T cell receptor beta chains derived from one specimen sequenced in a study of T cells after yellow fever vaccination. TCRdb fed the 5' RACE reads into MiXCR, producing one record per CDR3 protein. The sample yields approximately 300,000 distinct CDR3 sequences, roughly 6.8% seen once. The material was PBMCs, obtained roughly seven weeks after the first yellow fever vaccination. The origin of the receptors is a man aged 18-30 years who received the YFV17D yellow fever vaccine.

In its sample, this clonotype was seen a few times. The gene calls are TRBV6-6 and TRBJ2-3; a weak D match, TRBD1 (6 bases). V dropped 8 bases and J dropped 2 bases, with 11 bases sitting between them. The CDR3 has 13 residues. Germline CDR1 reads MNHNY; CDR2 reads SVGAGI (reference sequence). The chain's CDR3 is CASLGTITDTQYF. CDR3 nucleotide sequence: TGTGCCAGCTTGGGGACAATCACAGATACGCAGTATTTT.

This chain uses TRBV11-2 with TRBJ2-5; D may correspond to TRBD1 or TRBD2 (5 bases each). V was clipped by 5 bases and J by 5 bases, with 18 bases between them. CDR1 and CDR2 from the germline V gene are SGHAT and FQNNGV. The CDR3 contains 15 residues. CDR3 amino acids: CASSPGRSDWETQYF. The CDR3 nucleotides are TGTGCCAGCAGCCCGGGACGTTCGGATTGGGAGACCCAGTACTTC.

This clonotype was detected only a few times. The V gene is TRBV18, the J gene TRBJ2-2; 9 positions match TRBD1. Germline lookup yields CDR1 KGHSH and CDR2 LQKENI. The CDR3 runs 14 residues. Trimming at V came to 3 bases and at J to 5 bases, leaving 1 base not matched to a gene. The CDR3 bases are TGTGCCAGCTCACCCGGGACAGGGACCGGGGAGCTGTTTTTT. Its translation is CASSPGTGTGELFF.

This clonotype was recorded at least ten times. The V and J genes are TRBV7-6 and TRBJ2-1; D ambiguous. Germline loops: CDR1 SGHVS, CDR2 FNYEAQ. This CDR3 spans 14 amino acids. V gave up 8 bases and J gave up 4 bases, with 15 bases separating them. The CDR3 spells CASSPSLAYNEQFF. CDR3 sequence (DNA): TGTGCCAGCTCCCCTTCACTGGCTTACAATGAGCAGTTCTTC.

The chain links TRBV7-8 to TRBJ2-3; D is ambiguous. In germline, CDR1 is SGHVS, CDR2 FQNEAQ. V was pared by 9 bases and J by 0 bases, with 13 bases between. This CDR3 comprises 14 residues. The CDR3 region has the DNA TGTGCCAGTAGCAAAGGACCAAGCACAGATACGCAGTATTTT. Its protein is CASSKGPSTDTQYF.

This clonotype was recorded many times. The V call is TRBV5-1, the J call TRBJ2-3; no clear D. Germline lookup yields CDR1 SGHRS and CDR2 YFSETQ. The CDR3 runs to 15 residues. Deletions cut 4 bases from V and 4 bases from J, with 16 bases between. The CDR3 reads CASSAGPFYADTQYF. CDR3 in DNA: TGCGCCAGCAGCGCCGGCCCCTTCTACGCAGATACGCAGTATTTT.

In this sample, this clonotype turned up many times. The V gene is TRBV18, the J gene TRBJ2-5; the D gene is possibly TRBD2 (6 bases). Germline V gene lookup returns CDR1 KGHSH and CDR2 LQKENI. This CDR3 has 14 residues. Trimming took off 6 bases at V and 5 bases at J, with 16 bases between the two ends. The chain's CDR3 is CASSRQGGVETQYF. CDR3 bases: TGTGCCAGCTCCCGCCAGGGAGGAGTTGAGACCCAGTACTTC.

This clonotype was detected ten times or more. The chain recombines TRBV12-3 or TRBV12-4 with TRBJ2-5; D is unclear. This CDR3 has 15 amino acids. Between the trimmed V and J ends, which lost 5 bases and 7 bases, there was a span of 20 bases. CDR3 residues: CASSVWGSTLGTQYF. Here the CDR3 DNA reads TGTGCCAGCAGTGTATGGGGATCGACGCTCGGGACCCAGTACTTC.

This clonotype was seen at least ten times. The CDR3 is CASSQERSVLNNEQFF. CDR3 nucleotides: TGCGCCAGCAGCCAAGAACGTTCGGTACTGAACAATGAGCAGTTCTTC. The J gene is TRBJ2-1, the V gene TRBV4-1; D is unresolved. The germline gives CDR1 MGHRA, CDR2 YSYEKL. This CDR3 comprises 16 residues. Trimming cost V 0 bases and J 5 bases, with 14 bases left between them.